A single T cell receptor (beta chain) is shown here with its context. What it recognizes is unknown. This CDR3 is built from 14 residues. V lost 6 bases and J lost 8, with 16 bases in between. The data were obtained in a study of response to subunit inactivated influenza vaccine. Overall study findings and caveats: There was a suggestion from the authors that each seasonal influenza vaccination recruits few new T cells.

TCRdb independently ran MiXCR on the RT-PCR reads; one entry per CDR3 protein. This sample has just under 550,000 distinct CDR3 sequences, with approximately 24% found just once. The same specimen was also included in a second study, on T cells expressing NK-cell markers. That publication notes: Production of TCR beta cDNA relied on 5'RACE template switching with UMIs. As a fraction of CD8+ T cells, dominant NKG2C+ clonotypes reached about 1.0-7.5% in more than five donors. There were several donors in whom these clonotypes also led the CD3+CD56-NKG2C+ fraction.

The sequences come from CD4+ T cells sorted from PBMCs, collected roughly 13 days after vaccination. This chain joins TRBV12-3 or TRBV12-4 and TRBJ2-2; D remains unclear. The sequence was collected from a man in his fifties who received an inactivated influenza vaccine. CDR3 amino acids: CASRRPGAKGELFF. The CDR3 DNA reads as TGTGCCAGCAGACGACCGGGTGCTAAAGGGGAGCTGTTTTTT.